A selection of T cell receptor beta chains follows, all from one sample in a study of cytomegalovirus exposure and HLA in healthy donors. Measured with immunoSEQ multiplex PCR; TCRdb has only the in-frame clones, and not every one. This sample has some 85,000 clones, with 76% found just once. The sequencing sample was made of PBMCs. The receptors shown here come from a male donor in good health and CMV-seronegative. Both conserved end residues are part of each CDR3. A D gene is named only where the DNA matches it firmly. Size is stated for part of the rows, as once, few or many counts, or as a class when the clone is expanded.

D: TRBD2
J: TRBJ2-3
V: TRBV7-2
size: .
CDR3: CASTVAGGRTDTQYF
DNA: TGTGCCAGCACAGTAGCGGGAGGGCGCACAGATACGCAGTATTTT

D: TRBD1
J: TRBJ1-5
V: TRBV19
size: once
CDR3: CASSWGGQGGGQPQHF
DNA: TGTGCCTCAAGTTGGGGCGGCCAGGGGGGAGGTCAGCCCCAGCATTTT

D: .
J: TRBJ2-1
V: TRBV11-3
size: .
CDR3: CASSLGQINNEQFF
DNA: TGTGCCAGCAGCTTAGGGCAAATTAACAATGAGCAGTTCTTC

D: .
J: TRBJ2-2
V: TRBV19
size: .
CDR3: CASSSRAGGELFF
DNA: TGTGCCAGTAGTAGCAGGGCTGGCGGGGAGCTGTTTTTT

D: TRBD2
J: TRBJ2-5
V: TRBV18
size: .
CDR3: CASSPEREWGETQYF
DNA: TGTGCCAGCTCACCTGAGCGGGAGTGGGGAGAGACCCAGTACTTC

D: .
J: TRBJ2-3
V: TRBV4-3
size: .
CDR3: CASSRVRAGYTDTQYF
DNA: TGCGCCAGCAGCAGGGTTAGGGCGGGGTACACAGATACGCAGTATTTT

D: .
J: TRBJ2-1
V: TRBV5-1
size: few
CDR3: CASSLDWSRDEQFF
DNA: TGCGCCAGCAGCTTGGATTGGTCGCGGGATGAGCAGTTCTTC

D: TRBD2
J: TRBJ2-1
V: TRBV6-1
size: .
CDR3: CASKGLAGGHEQFF
DNA: TGTGCCAGCAAGGGCCTAGCGGGGGGCCATGAGCAGTTCTTC

D: TRBD2
J: TRBJ2-7
V: TRBV7-6
size: .
CDR3: CASSQTSGRIEQYF
DNA: TGTGCCAGCAGCCAGACTAGCGGGAGAATCGAGCAGTACTTC

D: .
J: TRBJ1-2
V: TRBV4-3
size: .
CDR3: CASSPDRVYGYTF
DNA: TGCGCCAGCAGCCCGGACAGAGTCTATGGCTACACCTTC

D: TRBD1
J: TRBJ2-3
V: TRBV7-6
size: few
CDR3: CASSFGQGTDTQYF
DNA: TGTGCCAGCAGCTTCGGACAGGGAACAGATACGCAGTATTTT

D: TRBD1
J: TRBJ1-1
V: TRBV27
size: .
CDR3: CASRRQGEAFF
DNA: TGTGCCAGCAGGCGACAGGGTGAAGCTTTCTTT

D: .
J: TRBJ2-1
V: TRBV7-2
size: .
CDR3: CASSRSLYAGYNEQFF
DNA: TGTGCCAGCAGCCGTAGTCTCTACGCGGGATACAATGAGCAGTTCTTC

D: TRBD1
J: TRBJ1-5
V: TRBV6-6
size: .
CDR3: CAGRDREDQPQHF
DNA: TGTGCCGGTCGGGACAGGGAGGATCAGCCCCAGCATTTT

D: .
J: TRBJ1-1
V: TRBV13
size: .
CDR3: CASSLDGGRWTEAFF
DNA: TGTGCCAGCAGCTTAGACGGGGGGCGTTGGACTGAAGCTTTCTTT

D: .
J: TRBJ2-7
V: TRBV5-6
size: .
CDR3: CASSLLQGGYEQYF
DNA: TGTGCCAGCAGCTTGTTGCAGGGAGGCTACGAGCAGTACTTC

D: .
J: TRBJ1-5
V: TRBV9
size: .
CDR3: CASSVGTGSQPQHF
DNA: TGTGCCAGCAGCGTAGGCACGGGGAGTCAGCCCCAGCATTTT

D: .
J: TRBJ1-1
V: TRBV4-3
size: .
CDR3: CASSQGLGGKAFF
DNA: TGCGCCAGCAGCCAAGGGCTTGGAGGGAAGGCTTTCTTT

D: TRBD1
J: TRBJ1-5
V: TRBV2
size: .
CDR3: CASRWGRTGANQPQHF
DNA: TGTGCCAGCCGATGGGGTCGAACAGGGGCCAATCAGCCCCAGCATTTT

D: .
J: TRBJ2-2
V: TRBV11-2
size: .
CDR3: CASSLRGSPNTGELFF
DNA: TGTGCCAGCAGCTTGCGGGGAAGCCCGAACACCGGGGAGCTGTTTTTT

D: TRBD1
J: TRBJ1-1
V: TRBV5-1
size: .
CDR3: CASSWGTEDTEAFF
DNA: TGCGCCAGCAGCTGGGGGACAGAGGACACTGAAGCTTTCTTT

D: TRBD1
J: TRBJ1-1
V: TRBV5-1
size: .
CDR3: CASSFDRAVGAFF
DNA: TGCGCCAGCAGCTTTGACAGGGCCGTGGGAGCTTTCTTT

D: TRBD1
J: TRBJ1-4
V: TRBV5-1
size: .
CDR3: CASSKGQVNEKLFF
DNA: TGCGCCAGCAGCAAGGGACAGGTTAATGAAAAACTGTTTTTT

D: .
J: TRBJ1-2
V: TRBV19
size: few
CDR3: CASSNPYGGQHGYTF
DNA: TGTGCCAGTAGTAACCCCTACGGGGGTCAGCATGGCTACACCTTC

D: .
J: TRBJ1-2
V: TRBV7-2
size: .
CDR3: CASSHQVGSDGYTF
DNA: TGTGCCAGCAGCCATCAAGTTGGGAGCGATGGCTACACCTTC

D: .
J: TRBJ2-7
V: TRBV5-5
size: once
CDR3: CASSSGGVYEQYF
DNA: TGTGCCAGCAGCTCAGGAGGGGTCTACGAGCAGTACTTC

D: .
J: TRBJ1-2
V: TRBV6-5
size: once
CDR3: CASSYGLVYGYTF
DNA: TGTGCCAGCAGTTACGGACTCGTCTATGGCTACACCTTC

D: .
J: TRBJ1-1
V: TRBV18
size: .
CDR3: CASSPNTQQGLAFF
DNA: TGTGCCAGCTCACCTAATACGCAACAGGGTTTGGCTTTCTTT

D: .
J: TRBJ2-2
V: TRBV28
size: .
CDR3: CASSPSTVWELFF
DNA: TGTGCCAGCAGTCCCTCTACAGTGTGGGAGCTGTTTTTT

D: .
J: TRBJ1-4
V: TRBV6-1
size: .
CDR3: CASSEFYRTNEKLFF
DNA: TGTGCCAGCAGTGAATTTTACAGAACTAATGAAAAACTGTTTTTT

D: TRBD2
J: TRBJ2-3
V: TRBV5-1
size: few
CDR3: CASSPVGLAGVDTQYF
DNA: TGCGCCAGCAGCCCAGTGGGACTAGCGGGAGTAGATACGCAGTATTTT

D: .
J: TRBJ2-1
V: TRBV27
size: .
CDR3: CASGPLGQNFYNEQFF
DNA: TGTGCCAGCGGTCCCCTCGGACAGAATTTCTACAATGAGCAGTTCTTC

D: .
J: TRBJ1-1
V: TRBV6-6
size: .
CDR3: CASRLTGKTEAFF
DNA: TGTGCCAGCAGACTAACAGGGAAAACTGAAGCTTTCTTT

D: TRBD2
J: TRBJ2-1
V: TRBV4-1
size: .
CDR3: CASSQDLPSGGAGYNEQFF
DNA: TGCGCCAGCAGCCAAGATCTGCCCAGCGGGGGGGCTGGATACAATGAGCAGTTCTTC

D: TRBD1
J: TRBJ1-1
V: TRBV5-4
size: few
CDR3: CASSEGTGFPTEAFF
DNA: TGTGCCAGCTCCGAAGGGACAGGGTTTCCGACTGAAGCTTTCTTT

D: .
J: TRBJ2-5
V: TRBV28
size: .
CDR3: CATRRGTVGETQYF
DNA: TGTGCCACCCGACGGGGGACGGTTGGAGAGACCCAGTACTTC

D: .
J: TRBJ2-7
V: TRBV5-6
size: once
CDR3: CASGHRLFIYEQYF
DNA: TGTGCCAGCGGTCACCGACTTTTCATCTACGAGCAGTACTTC

D: TRBD1
J: TRBJ1-3
V: TRBV6-6
size: .
CDR3: CASSYSGQGNTIYF
DNA: TGTGCCAGCAGTTACTCGGGACAGGGAAACACCATATATTTT

D: TRBD1
J: TRBJ2-1
V: TRBV29-1
size: .
CDR3: CSVEDRRGIDEQFF
DNA: TGCAGCGTTGAGGACCGCAGGGGGATCGATGAGCAGTTCTTC

D: TRBD1
J: TRBJ1-2
V: TRBV7-2
size: .
CDR3: CASSLASGGENYGYTF
DNA: TGTGCCAGCAGCTTAGCGTCAGGGGGCGAAAATTATGGCTACACCTTC

D: .
J: TRBJ1-4
V: TRBV28
size: .
CDR3: CASSLEPTNEKLFF
DNA: TGTGCCAGCAGTTTAGAGCCGACTAATGAAAAACTGTTTTTT

D: .
J: TRBJ2-3
V: TRBV28
size: .
CDR3: CASTWGGLGLKVDTQYF
DNA: TGTGCCAGCACATGGGGAGGCCTAGGACTTAAAGTAGATACGCAGTATTTT

D: .
J: TRBJ1-2
V: TRBV6-1
size: .
CDR3: CARGSSYYGYTF
DNA: TGTGCCAGGGGGAGTTCTTACTATGGCTACACCTTC

D: .
J: TRBJ1-1
V: TRBV7-8
size: .
CDR3: CASSPGGGVNTEAFF
DNA: TGTGCCAGCAGCCCTGGGGGGGGAGTGAACACTGAAGCTTTCTTT

D: .
J: TRBJ2-7
V: TRBV6-5
size: .
CDR3: CASTWAGGGYEQYF
DNA: TGTGCCAGCACCTGGGCAGGCGGAGGCTACGAGCAGTACTTC

D: .
J: TRBJ2-7
V: TRBV7-2
size: .
CDR3: CASSFGGSYEQYF
DNA: TGTGCCAGCAGCTTCGGGGGTTCCTACGAGCAGTACTTC

D: .
J: TRBJ2-7
V: TRBV2
size: .
CDR3: CASKGKLGTYEQYF
DNA: TGTGCCAGCAAAGGTAAACTAGGGACCTACGAGCAGTACTTC

D: .
J: TRBJ1-1
V: TRBV7-8
size: .
CDR3: CASSLYLSGLYTEAFF
DNA: TGTGCCAGCAGCCTCTATCTCAGCGGGCTGTACACTGAAGCTTTCTTT

D: TRBD1
J: TRBJ1-2
V: TRBV2
size: .
CDR3: CASRDRAIYGYTF
DNA: TGTGCCAGCAGGGACAGGGCTATATATGGCTACACCTTC